This T cell receptor beta chain was identified in a study of cytomegalovirus exposure and HLA in healthy donors. Study-level results: It was likely that a cluster of highly shared sequence variants was a sequencing artifact.

Primers for the PCR totalled 60 Vbeta and 13 Jbeta. Only in-frame clones appear in the TCRdb table, and some are missing; sequencing was by immunoSEQ multiplex PCR. The sample lists more than 95,000 clones; roughly 80% were seen once. As for this clone: Its antigen is as yet unknown.

The CDR3 is 15 amino acids. Deletions cut 0 bases from V and 9 bases from J, with 15 bases between. Per germline, CDR1 SGHDN and CDR2 FVKESK. V and J are TRBV14 and TRBJ2-1, with D unclear. The sequence came from a man aged 45-65 years in good health and CMV-seropositive. Sequenced sample: PBMCs. The chain's CDR3 is CASSQDRVPTGEQFF. CDR3 DNA: TGTGCCAGCAGCCAAGATCGGGTCCCGACGGGTGAGCAGTTCTTC.